These T cell receptor beta chains were read from a single sample in a study of low-dose radiotherapy and immunotherapy resistance in tumors. TCRdb independently ran MiXCR on the reads; one entry per CDR3 protein. The sample contains around 83,000 distinct CDR3 sequences, under 20% of which appear only once. The input for sequencing was PBMCs, taken before treatment. These receptors were obtained from a male donor with prostate cancer. The CDR3 runs from the conserved cysteine through the conserved F or W. A D gene is named only where the DNA matches it firmly. Sizes are listed as how often the clone was seen (once, few, many) or a class if it is expanded.

len: 15
d_gene: TRBD2
abundance: many
v_gene: TRBV2
j_gene: TRBJ2-7
CDR3nt: TGTGCCAGCAGTAAACTAGCGGGCGCCTCCTACGAGCAGTACTTC
CDR3aa: CASSKLAGASYEQYF

len: 16
d_gene: -
abundance: many
v_gene: TRBV28
j_gene: TRBJ1-4
CDR3nt: TGTGCCAGCAACACACAGGGAGTCGTAACTAATGAAAAACTGTTTTTT
CDR3aa: CASNTQGVVTNEKLFF

len: 14
d_gene: -
abundance: many
v_gene: TRBV6-5
j_gene: TRBJ2-5
CDR3nt: TGTGCCAGCACTCCTCGGGGATGGGTAGAGACCCAGTACTTC
CDR3aa: CASTPRGWVETQYF

len: 11
d_gene: -
abundance: many
v_gene: TRBV19
j_gene: TRBJ2-3
CDR3nt: TGTGCCAGTTCCACTCTGGATACGCAGTATTTT
CDR3aa: CASSTLDTQYF

len: 19
d_gene: -
abundance: many
v_gene: TRBV23-1
j_gene: TRBJ1-4
CDR3nt: TGCGCCAGCAGTCAATCGGCGCGGTATGAGATAGGGGCTAATGAAAAACTGTTTTTT
CDR3aa: CASSQSARYEIGANEKLFF

len: 13
d_gene: -
abundance: many
v_gene: TRBV4-1
j_gene: TRBJ2-7
CDR3nt: TGCGCCAGCAGCCAAGTTATCGGCTACGAGCAGTACTTC
CDR3aa: CASSQVIGYEQYF

len: 12
d_gene: -
abundance: many
v_gene: TRBV27
j_gene: TRBJ2-3
CDR3nt: TGTGCCAGCAGTTCTTTGGCAGATACGCAGTATTTT
CDR3aa: CASSSLADTQYF

len: 13
d_gene: -
abundance: many
v_gene: TRBV6-5
j_gene: TRBJ2-7
CDR3nt: TGTGCCAGCAGTTACCGAGACGGCCACGAGCAGTACTTC
CDR3aa: CASSYRDGHEQYF

len: 16
d_gene: -
abundance: many
v_gene: TRBV5-5
j_gene: TRBJ2-3
CDR3nt: TGTGCCAGCAGCCTAGCACAGGGATCTGGCACAGATACGCAGTATTTT
CDR3aa: CASSLAQGSGTDTQYF

len: 15
d_gene: -
abundance: many
v_gene: TRBV7-6
j_gene: TRBJ1-1
CDR3nt: TGTGCCAGCAGCTTACAAGGCCAGATGAACACTGAAGCTTTCTTT
CDR3aa: CASSLQGQMNTEAFF

len: 12
d_gene: TRBD1
abundance: many
v_gene: TRBV28
j_gene: TRBJ2-7
CDR3nt: TGTGCCAGCCGAACAGGGGCCTGGGAGCAGTACTTC
CDR3aa: CASRTGAWEQYF

len: 16
d_gene: -
abundance: many
v_gene: TRBV20-1
j_gene: TRBJ1-5
CDR3nt: TGCAGTGCTACCCCCTCGGACGGCCTTAGCAATCAGCCCCAGCATTTT
CDR3aa: CSATPSDGLSNQPQHF

len: 15
d_gene: TRBD2
abundance: many
v_gene: TRBV12-3/TRBV12-4
j_gene: TRBJ2-1
CDR3nt: TGTGCCAGCAGTTTAGCGACTAGCGGGAGATTCGAGCAGTTCTTC
CDR3aa: CASSLATSGRFEQFF

len: 12
d_gene: -
abundance: many
v_gene: TRBV20-1
j_gene: TRBJ1-2
CDR3nt: TGCAGTGCTAGAGAGGCAGGTTATGGCTACACCTTC
CDR3aa: CSAREAGYGYTF